This TCR beta chain was profiled in a study of blood T cell repertoires in COVID-19. Study processing details: Amplifying reference gene primers gave estimates of nucleated cell counts. Sequencing used immunoSEQ multiplex PCR; TCRdb keeps in-frame clones, though not all of them. The V and J calls and the clone size are those of that table, but D and trimming were determined from the DNA. The sample includes 120,000 or so clones, roughly 80% of them seen just once. This CDR3 is built from 14 residues. V lost 7 bases and J 4 bases, leaving 16 bases between the germline ends. In germline, CDR1 is LGHNA, CDR2 YNFKEQ.

This sequence was found in a man aged 65-85 years with acute or convalescent COVID-19. J is TRBJ1-2 and V is TRBV4-2, with a tentative D call TRBD1 (5 bases). The sample comprised peripheral blood. CDR3 sequence (DNA): TGTGCCAGCACCCCCCAGGGCGGGGGCTATGGCTACACCTTC. It encodes CASTPQGGGYGYTF.